These T cell receptor beta chains were read from a single sample in a study of immune heterogeneity within non-small cell lung tumors. TCRdb redid the calling of the multiplex PCR reads with MiXCR, one entry per CDR3 protein. The sample consists of about 5,000 distinct CDR3 sequences, roughly 23% of them appearing once. The sample was lung tumor tissue. The origin of the receptors is a man aged 55 to 70 with non-small cell lung cancer. The CDR3 runs from the conserved cysteine through the conserved F or W. Fields, in order: V gene, J gene, CDR3 protein.

V gene: TRBV24-1
J gene: TRBJ1-6
CDR3 protein: CATSDLGGPRSPLHF

V gene: TRBV25-1
J gene: TRBJ2-7
CDR3 protein: CASSPDRAEQYF

V gene: TRBV18
J gene: TRBJ2-2
CDR3 protein: CASSANTGVDTGELFF

V gene: TRBV7-3
J gene: TRBJ2-2
CDR3 protein: CANSLLPSGEPFF

V gene: TRBV11-2
J gene: TRBJ1-4
CDR3 protein: CARSAGRKHNEKLFF

V gene: TRBV29-1
J gene: TRBJ2-5
CDR3 protein: CSVARTEQETQYF

V gene: TRBV20-1
J gene: TRBJ1-1
CDR3 protein: CSGEFTRNTEAFF

V gene: TRBV10-1
J gene: TRBJ2-3
CDR3 protein: CASSPPGAVTSDTQYF

V gene: TRBV20-1
J gene: TRBJ2-7
CDR3 protein: CSASGDAYEQYF

V gene: TRBV7-9
J gene: TRBJ1-2
CDR3 protein: CASSLGASYGYTF

V gene: TRBV19
J gene: TRBJ1-5
CDR3 protein: CSSGSTTVSNQPQHF

V gene: TRBV4-1
J gene: TRBJ1-2
CDR3 protein: CASSQEGRGRRSGYTF